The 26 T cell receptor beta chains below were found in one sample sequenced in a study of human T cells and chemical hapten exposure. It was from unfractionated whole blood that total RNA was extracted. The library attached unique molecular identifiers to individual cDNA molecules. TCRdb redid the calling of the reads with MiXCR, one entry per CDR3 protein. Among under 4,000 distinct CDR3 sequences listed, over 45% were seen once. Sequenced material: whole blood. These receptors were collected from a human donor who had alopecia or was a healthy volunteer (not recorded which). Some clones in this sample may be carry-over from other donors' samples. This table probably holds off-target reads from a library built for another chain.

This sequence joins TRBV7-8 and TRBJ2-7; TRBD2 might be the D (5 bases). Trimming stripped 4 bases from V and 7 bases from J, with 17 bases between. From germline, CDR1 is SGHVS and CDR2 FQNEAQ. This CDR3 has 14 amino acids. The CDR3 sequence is CASSSRLTSGEQYF. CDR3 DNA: TGTGCCAGCAGCTCAAGACTAACCTCGGGGGAGCAGTACTTC.

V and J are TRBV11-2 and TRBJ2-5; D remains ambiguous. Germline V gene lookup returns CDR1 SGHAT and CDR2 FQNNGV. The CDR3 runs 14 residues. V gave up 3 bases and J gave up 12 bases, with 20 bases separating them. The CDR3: CASSLMGQWADKYF. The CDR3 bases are TGTGCCAGCAGCTTGATGGGCCAGTGGGCCGACAAGTACTTC.

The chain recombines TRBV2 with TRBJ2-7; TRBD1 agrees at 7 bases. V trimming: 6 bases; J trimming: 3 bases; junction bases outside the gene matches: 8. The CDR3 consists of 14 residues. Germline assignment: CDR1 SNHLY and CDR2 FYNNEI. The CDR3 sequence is CASRKTGTGYEQYF. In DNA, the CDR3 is TGTGCCAGCAGAAAGACAGGGACCGGCTACGAGCAGTACTTC.

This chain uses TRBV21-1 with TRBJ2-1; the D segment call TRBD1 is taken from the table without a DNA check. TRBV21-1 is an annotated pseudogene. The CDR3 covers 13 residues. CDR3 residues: CASSPPGLNEQFF. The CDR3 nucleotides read TGTGCCAGCAGCCCCCCAGGGCTCAATGAGCAGTTCTTC.

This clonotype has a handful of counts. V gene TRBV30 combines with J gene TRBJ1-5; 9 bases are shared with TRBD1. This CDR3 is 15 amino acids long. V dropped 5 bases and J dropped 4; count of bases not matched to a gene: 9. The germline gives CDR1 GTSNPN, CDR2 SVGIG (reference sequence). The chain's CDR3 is CAWAPGTGSNQPQHF. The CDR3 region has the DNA TGTGCCTGGGCCCCCGGGACAGGGTCAAATCAGCCCCAGCATTTT.

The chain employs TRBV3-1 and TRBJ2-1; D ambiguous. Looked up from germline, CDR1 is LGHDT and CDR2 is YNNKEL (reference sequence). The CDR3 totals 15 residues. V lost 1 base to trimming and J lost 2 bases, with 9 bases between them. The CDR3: CASSQGQLTYNEQFF. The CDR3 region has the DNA TGTGCCAGCAGCCAAGGCCAGCTGACCTACAATGAGCAGTTCTTC.

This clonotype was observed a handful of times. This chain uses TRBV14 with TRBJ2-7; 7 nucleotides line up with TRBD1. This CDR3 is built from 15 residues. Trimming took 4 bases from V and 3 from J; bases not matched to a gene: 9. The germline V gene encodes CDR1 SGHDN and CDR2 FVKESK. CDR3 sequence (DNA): TGTGCCAGCAGCCGTAGCCCCCGGGACAGCTACGAGCAGTACTTC. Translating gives CASSRSPRDSYEQYF.

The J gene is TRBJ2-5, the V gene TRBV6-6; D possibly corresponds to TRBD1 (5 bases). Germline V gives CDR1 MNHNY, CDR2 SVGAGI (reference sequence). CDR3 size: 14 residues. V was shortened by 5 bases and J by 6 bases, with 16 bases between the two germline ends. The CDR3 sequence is CASSPSSDRKTQYF. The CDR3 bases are TGTGCCAGCAGTCCTTCATCTGACAGAAAGACCCAGTACTTC.

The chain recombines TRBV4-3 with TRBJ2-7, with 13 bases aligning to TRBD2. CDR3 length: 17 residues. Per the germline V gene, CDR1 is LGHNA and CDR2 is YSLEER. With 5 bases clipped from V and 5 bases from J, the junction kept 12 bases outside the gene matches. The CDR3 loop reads CASSRLAGGPLEHEQYF. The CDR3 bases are TGCGCCAGCAGCAGACTAGCGGGGGGACCCCTTGAGCACGAGCAGTACTTC.

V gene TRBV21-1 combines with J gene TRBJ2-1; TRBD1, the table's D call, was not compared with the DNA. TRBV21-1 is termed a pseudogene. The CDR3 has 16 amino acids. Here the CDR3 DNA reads TGTGCCAGCAGCGTTACGGACAGGGGGCGTTACAATGAGCAGTTCTTC. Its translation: CASSVTDRGRYNEQFF.

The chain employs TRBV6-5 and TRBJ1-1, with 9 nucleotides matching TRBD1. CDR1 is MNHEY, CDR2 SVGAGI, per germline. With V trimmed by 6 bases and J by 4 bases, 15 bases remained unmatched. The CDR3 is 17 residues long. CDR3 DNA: TGTGCCAGCAGCCCCGGGAGGGGACAGGGAGGCAGCACTGAAGCTTTCTTT. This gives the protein CASSPGRGQGGSTEAFF.

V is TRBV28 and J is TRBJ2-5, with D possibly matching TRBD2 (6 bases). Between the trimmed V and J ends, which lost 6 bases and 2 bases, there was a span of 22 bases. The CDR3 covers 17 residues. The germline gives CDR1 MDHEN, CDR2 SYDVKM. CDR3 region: CASSLSTRELHQETQYF. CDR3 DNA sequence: TGTGCCAGCAGCCTATCTACCCGGGAGTTACATCAAGAGACCCAGTACTTC.

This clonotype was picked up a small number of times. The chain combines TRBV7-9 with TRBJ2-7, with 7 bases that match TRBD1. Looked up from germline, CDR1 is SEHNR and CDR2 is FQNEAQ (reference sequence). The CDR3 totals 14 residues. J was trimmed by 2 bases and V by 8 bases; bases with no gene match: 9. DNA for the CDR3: TGTGCCAGCTCTAACGACAGGGCACCCTACGAGCAGTACTTC. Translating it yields CASSNDRAPYEQYF.

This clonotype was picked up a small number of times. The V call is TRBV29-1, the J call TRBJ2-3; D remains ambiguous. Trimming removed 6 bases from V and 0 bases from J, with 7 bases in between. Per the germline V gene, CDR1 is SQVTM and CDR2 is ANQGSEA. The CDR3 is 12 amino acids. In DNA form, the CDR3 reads TGCAGCGTCTTGACCAGCACAGATACGCAGTATTTT. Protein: CSVLTSTDTQYF.

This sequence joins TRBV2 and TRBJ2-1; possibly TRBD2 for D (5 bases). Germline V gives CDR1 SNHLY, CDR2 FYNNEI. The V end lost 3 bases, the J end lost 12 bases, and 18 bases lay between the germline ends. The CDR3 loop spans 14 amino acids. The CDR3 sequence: CASSDQLVPVGQFF. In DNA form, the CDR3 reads TGTGCCAGCAGTGATCAACTAGTACCCGTTGGGCAGTTCTTC.

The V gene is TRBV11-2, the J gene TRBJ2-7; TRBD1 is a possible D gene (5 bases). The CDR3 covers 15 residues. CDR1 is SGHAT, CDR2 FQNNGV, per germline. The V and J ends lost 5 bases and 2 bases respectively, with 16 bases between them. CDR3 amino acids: CASSLTPGSAYEQYF. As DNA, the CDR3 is TGTGCCAGCAGCCTGACTCCAGGGTCGGCCTACGAGCAGTACTTC.

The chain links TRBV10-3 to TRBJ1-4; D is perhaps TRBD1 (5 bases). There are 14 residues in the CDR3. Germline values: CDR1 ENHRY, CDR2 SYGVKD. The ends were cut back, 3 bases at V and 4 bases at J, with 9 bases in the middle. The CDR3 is CAISEPGGNEKLFF. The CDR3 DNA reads TGTGCCATCAGTGAACCGGGGGGTAATGAAAAACTGTTTTTT.

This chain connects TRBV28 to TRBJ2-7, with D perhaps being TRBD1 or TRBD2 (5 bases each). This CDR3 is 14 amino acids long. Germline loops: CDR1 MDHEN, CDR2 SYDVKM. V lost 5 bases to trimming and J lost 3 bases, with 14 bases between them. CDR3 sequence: CASSPGAYGYEQYF. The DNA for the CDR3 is TGTGCCAGCAGTCCCGGGGCCTACGGCTACGAGCAGTACTTC.

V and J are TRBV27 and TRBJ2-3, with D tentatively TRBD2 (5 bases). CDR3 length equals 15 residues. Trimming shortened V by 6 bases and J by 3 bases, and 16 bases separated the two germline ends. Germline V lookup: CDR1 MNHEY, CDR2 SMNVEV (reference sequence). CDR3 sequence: CASSRGGAETDTQYF. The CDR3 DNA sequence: TGTGCCAGCAGCCGTGGAGGAGCGGAAACAGATACGCAGTATTTT.

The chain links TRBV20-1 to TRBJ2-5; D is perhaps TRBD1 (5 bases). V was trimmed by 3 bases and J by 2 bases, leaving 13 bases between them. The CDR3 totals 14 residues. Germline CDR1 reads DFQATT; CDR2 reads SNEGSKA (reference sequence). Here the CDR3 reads CSASRIAGQETQYF. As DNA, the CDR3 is TGCAGTGCTAGCCGCATCGCAGGGCAAGAGACCCAGTACTTC.

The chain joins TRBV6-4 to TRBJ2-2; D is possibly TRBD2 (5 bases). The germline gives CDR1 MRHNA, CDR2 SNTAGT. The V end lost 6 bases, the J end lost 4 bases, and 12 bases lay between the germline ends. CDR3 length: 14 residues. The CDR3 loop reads CASRPSPSTGELFF. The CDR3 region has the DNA TGTGCCAGCAGGCCTAGCCCGAGCACCGGGGAGCTGTTTTTT.

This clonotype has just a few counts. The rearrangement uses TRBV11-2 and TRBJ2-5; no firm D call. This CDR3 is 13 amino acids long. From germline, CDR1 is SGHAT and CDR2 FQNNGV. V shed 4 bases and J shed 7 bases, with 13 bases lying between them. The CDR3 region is CASSWTGLGTQYF. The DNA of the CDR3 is TGTGCCAGCAGCTGGACCGGTCTAGGGACCCAGTACTTC.

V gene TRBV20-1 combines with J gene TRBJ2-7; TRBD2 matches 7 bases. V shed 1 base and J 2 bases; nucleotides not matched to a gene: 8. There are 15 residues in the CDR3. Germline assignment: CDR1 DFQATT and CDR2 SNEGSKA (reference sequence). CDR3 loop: CSARVPSGRAYEQYF. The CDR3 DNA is TGCAGTGCTAGAGTACCATCGGGGAGGGCCTACGAGCAGTACTTC.

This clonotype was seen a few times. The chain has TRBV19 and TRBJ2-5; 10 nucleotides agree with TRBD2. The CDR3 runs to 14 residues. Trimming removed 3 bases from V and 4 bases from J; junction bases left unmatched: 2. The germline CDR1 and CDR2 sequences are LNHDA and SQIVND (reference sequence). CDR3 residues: CASSMLAGVETQYF. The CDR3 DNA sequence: TGTGCCAGTAGTATGCTAGCGGGGGTAGAGACCCAGTACTTC.

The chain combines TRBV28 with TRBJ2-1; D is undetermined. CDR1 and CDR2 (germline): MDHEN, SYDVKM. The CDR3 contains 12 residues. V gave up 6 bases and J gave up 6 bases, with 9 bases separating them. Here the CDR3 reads CASSGQPNEQFF. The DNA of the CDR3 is TGTGCCAGCAGCGGGCAGCCCAATGAGCAGTTCTTC.

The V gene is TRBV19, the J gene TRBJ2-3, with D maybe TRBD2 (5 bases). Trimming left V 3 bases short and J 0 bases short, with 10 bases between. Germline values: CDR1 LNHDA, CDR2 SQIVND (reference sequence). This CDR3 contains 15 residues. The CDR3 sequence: CASSIGWESTDTQYF. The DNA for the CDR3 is TGTGCCAGTAGTATTGGCTGGGAGAGCACAGATACGCAGTATTTT.